This TCR beta chain is from a study of blood T cells in healthy people across ages. The draw of peripheral blood yielded approximately 11 milliliters from each donor. A sample-barcoded 5' primer and a J-beta primer mix were used in a second PCR of roughly 6 to 12 cycles. TCRdb re-called the 5' RACE reads through MiXCR, storing one row per CDR3 protein. Altogether approximately 770,000 distinct CDR3 sequences are present, roughly 60% being singletons, with the ten largest covering approximately 23%. This clonotype has just a few counts. The clonotype was recovered from a man aged 30 to 39 in good health. The sequenced sample was blood.

In DNA form, the CDR3 reads TGTGCCAGCAGCTCCGTAGGGCTTAGCGGGAGGGCCGGATACAATGAGCAGTTCTTC. Translating it yields CASSSVGLSGRAGYNEQFF. The chain is built from TRBV7-9 and TRBJ2-1; 11 nucleotides line up with TRBD2. Per the germline V gene, CDR1 is SEHNR and CDR2 is FQNEAQ (reference sequence). The CDR3 has 19 residues. The V gene end was trimmed by 4 bases and the J gene end by 4 bases; junction bases not matched to a gene: 15.